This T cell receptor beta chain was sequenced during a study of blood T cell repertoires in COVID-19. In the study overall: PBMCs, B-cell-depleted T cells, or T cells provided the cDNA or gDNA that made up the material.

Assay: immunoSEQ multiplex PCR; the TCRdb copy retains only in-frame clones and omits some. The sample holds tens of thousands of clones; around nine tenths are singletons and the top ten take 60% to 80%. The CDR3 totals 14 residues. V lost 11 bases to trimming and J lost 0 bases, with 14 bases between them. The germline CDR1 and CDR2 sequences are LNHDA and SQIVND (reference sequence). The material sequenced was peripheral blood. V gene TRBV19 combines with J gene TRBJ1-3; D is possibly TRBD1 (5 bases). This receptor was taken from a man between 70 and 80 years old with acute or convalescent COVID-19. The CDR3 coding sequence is TGTGCCTCGACTGGGGCCTTCTCTGGAAACACCATATATTTT. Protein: CASTGAFSGNTIYF. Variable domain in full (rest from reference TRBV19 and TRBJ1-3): DGGITQSPKYLFRKEGQNVTLSCEQNLNHDAMYWYRQDPGQGLRLIYYSQIVNDFQKGDIAEGYSVSREKKESFPLTVTSAQKNPTAFYLCASTGAFSGNTIYFGEGSWLTVV.